The 27 T cell receptor beta chains reported below all come from one sample, sequenced in a study of beta chain features in type 1 diabetes. Notes on the study in general: A moderate, significant TCRB CDR3 shortening appeared in type 1 diabetes across four CD4+ subsets.

The investigators reverse transcribed all of the isolated RNA, so they sequenced expressed TCRB transcripts. Repertoires were generated with immunoSEQ multiplex PCR, while TCRdb's copy carries only in-frame clones and drops some. The sample yields under 400,000 clones, roughly 12% seen once. The antigens these receptors bind are not known. What was sequenced was naive CD4+ T cells from blood. The receptors were sampled from a woman under 30 with type 1 diabetes.

This clone showed up just a few times. The chain couples TRBV5-1 to TRBJ2-5; TRBD1 matches at 9 bases. With 3 bases clipped from V and 5 bases from J, the junction kept 5 bases outside the gene matches. The CDR3 runs to 14 residues. The V gene's germline CDR1 is SGHRS and CDR2 YFSETQ. Here the CDR3 reads CASSWDRVEETQYF. The CDR3 region has the DNA TGCGCCAGCAGCTGGGACAGGGTAGAGGAGACCCAGTACTTC. The full variable domain, completed using reference TRBV5-1 and TRBJ2-5, is KAGVTQTPRYLIKTRGQQVTLSCSPISGHRSVSWYQQTPGQGLQFLFEYFSETQRNKGNFPGRFSGRQFSNSRSEMNVSTLELGDSALYLCASSWDRVEETQYFGPGTRLLVL.

This clone was detected only a few times. The chain recombines TRBV10-3 with TRBJ2-3, with 13 nucleotides matching TRBD2. The CDR3 contains 15 residues. The germline CDR1 and CDR2 sequences are ENHRY and SYGVKD. Trimming took 10 bases from V and 0 from J; bases not matched to a gene: 4. The CDR3 DNA sequence: TGTGCCACCGGGACTAGCGGGACCAGCACAGATACGCAGTATTTT. Translated, it gives CATGTSGTSTDTQYF.

This clone appeared a few times. The sample has other DNA sequences that encode this CDR3 too. The chain carries TRBV29-1 and TRBJ1-5; TRBD1 aligns across 7 bases. V lost 4 bases to trimming and J lost 6 bases; unmatched junction nucleotides: 3. This CDR3 has 12 residues. CDR1 is SQVTM, CDR2 ANQGSEA, per germline. CDR3 in amino acids: CSVGQGSQPQHF. In DNA, the CDR3 is TGCAGCGTTGGACAGGGCTCTCAGCCCCAGCATTTT.

This chain uses TRBV7-8 with TRBJ1-1, with no clear D. V dropped 2 bases and J dropped 6 bases, with 4 bases sitting between them. CDR3 length equals 11 residues. The germline CDR1 and CDR2 sequences are SGHVS and FQNEAQ. The CDR3: CASSLYSEAFF. In DNA form, the CDR3 reads TGTGCCAGCAGCTTATACTCTGAAGCTTTCTTT.

The chain links TRBV2 to TRBJ1-4; no clear D. Trimming removed 7 bases from V and 9 bases from J, with 21 bases in between. CDR3 length equals 15 residues. Germline V gene data show CDR1 as SNHLY and CDR2 as FYNNEI. CDR3 DNA sequence: TGTGCCAGCAAGGAGAGAGCCTTGAACGTCCAAAAACTGTTTTTT. The encoded protein is CASKERALNVQKLFF.

The J gene is TRBJ2-7, the V gene TRBV28; D is unresolved. The germline V gene encodes CDR1 MDHEN and CDR2 SYDVKM. Trimming removed 3 bases at V and 6 bases at J, with 9 bases between. This CDR3 region has 12 residues. CDR3 coding DNA: TGTGCCAGCAGTTTGAGGCCGCTCGAGCAGTACTTC. Protein: CASSLRPLEQYF.

This clone occurred a few times. This chain links TRBV28 with TRBJ1-5; D is ambiguous. The CDR3 consists of 12 residues. Germline-derived CDR1 and CDR2 are MDHEN and SYDVKM. V lost 7 bases and J 1 base, leaving 5 bases between the germline ends. DNA for the CDR3: TGTGCCAGCAATCTCAGCAATCAGCCCCAGCATTTT. This encodes CASNLSNQPQHF.

The table lists this clone with a few counts. The rearrangement links TRBV29-1 to TRBJ2-7; 10 nucleotides match TRBD1. Per the germline V gene, CDR1 is SQVTM and CDR2 is ANQGSEA. The CDR3 has 13 amino acids. J lost 3 bases, V lost 5 bases, and 4 bases had no gene match. In nucleotides, the CDR3 is TGCAGCGTTCGCGGACAGGGGGACTACGAGCAGTACTTC. Its translation is CSVRGQGDYEQYF.

The CDR3 sequence: CASSYTTADTQYF. In DNA form, the CDR3 reads TGTGCCAGCAGCTACACTACGGCAGATACGCAGTATTTT. The rearrangement links TRBV7-2 to TRBJ2-3; D ambiguous. The V end lost 4 bases, the J end lost 4 bases, and 9 bases lay between the germline ends. The CDR3 spans 13 residues. The V gene's germline CDR1 is SGHTA and CDR2 FQGNSA.

This clone occurred a few times. The CDR3 DNA sequence: TGTGCCAGCAGCCCGGGACTAGCCCTGATTGAGCAGTTCTTC. As protein: CASSPGLALIEQFF. The genes are TRBV7-2 and TRBJ2-1; TRBD2 aligns across 9 bases. The CDR3 is 14 amino acids. Losses at the gene ends were 5 bases for V and 9 bases for J; bases not matched to a gene: 8. CDR1 and CDR2 (germline): SGHTA, FQGNSA. Full variable domain (rest looked up from reference TRBV7-2 and TRBJ2-1): GAGVSQSPSNKVTEKGKDVELRCDPISGHTALYWYRQSLGQGLEFLIYFQGNSAPDKSGLPSDRFSAERTGGSVSTLTIQRTQQEDSAVYLCASSPGLALIEQFFGPGTRLTVL.

The gene calls are TRBV29-1 and TRBJ2-3; a possible D gene is TRBD2 (5 bases). CDR3 size: 14 residues. Germline loops: CDR1 SQVTM, CDR2 ANQGSEA. The V gene lost 5 bases and the J gene lost 2 bases, with 14 bases spanning the gap. The CDR3 bases are TGCAGCGTTCAAGTTGCTAGCCCCACAGATACGCAGTATTTT. Its protein product is CSVQVASPTDTQYF.

This clone occurred a few times. This rearrangement joins TRBV27 to TRBJ2-7; 10 bases are shared with TRBD1. Germline CDR1 is MNHEY and CDR2 is SMNVEV (reference sequence). The CDR3 runs 18 residues. V was clipped by 4 bases and J by 0 bases; unmatched bases: 12. The CDR3 nucleotides read TGTGCCAGCAGTTCTCCCCCCCGGACAGGGGGTTACTCCTACGAGCAGTACTTC. Its translation: CASSSPPRTGGYSYEQYF.

This clone has only a few counts. The rearrangement links TRBV19 to TRBJ2-1; the D gene is possibly TRBD2 (6 bases). The CDR3 runs 18 residues. V shed 1 base and J shed 2 bases, with 18 bases lying between them. Germline CDR1 reads LNHDA; CDR2 reads SQIVND (reference sequence). CDR3 residues: CASSIGIIGGTPYNEQFF. For the CDR3, the DNA is TGTGCCAGTAGTATAGGGATCATTGGCGGGACCCCCTACAATGAGCAGTTCTTC.

There are a few counts of this clone. The chain carries TRBV4-1 and TRBJ1-6; possible D gene TRBD1, 5 bases. This CDR3 spans 14 amino acids. Trimming took off 5 bases at V and 9 bases at J, with 14 bases between the two ends. CDR1 is MGHRA, CDR2 YSYEKL, per germline. CDR3 region: CASSARTQSSPLHF. CDR3 coding DNA: TGCGCCAGCAGCGCCCGGACACAGAGTTCACCCCTCCACTTT.

This clone was seen only a few times. This chain joins TRBV7-2 and TRBJ1-5; TRBD1 is a possible D gene (5 bases). Trimming pared 3 bases from V and 0 bases from J, leaving 9 bases between. From germline, CDR1 is SGHTA and CDR2 FQGNSA. This CDR3 spans 15 amino acids. As DNA, the CDR3 is TGTGCCAGCAGCTTGGGGACTTATAGCAATCAGCCCCAGCATTTT. Translated, it gives CASSLGTYSNQPQHF. Combining the CDR3 with reference TRBV7-2 and TRBJ1-5 gives the whole variable domain GAGVSQSPSNKVTEKGKDVELRCDPISGHTALYWYRQSLGQGLEFLIYFQGNSAPDKSGLPSDRFSAERTGGSVSTLTIQRTQQEDSAVYLCASSLGTYSNQPQHFGDGTRLSIL.

The V and J genes are TRBV30 and TRBJ2-1; TRBD1 might be the D (5 bases). V shed 8 bases and J shed 3 bases, with 14 bases lying between them. The germline V gene has CDR1 GTSNPN and CDR2 SVGIG (reference sequence). This CDR3 spans 13 amino acids. CDR3 region: CAGQRDGYNEQFF. CDR3 DNA sequence: TGTGCCGGACAAAGGGATGGCTACAATGAGCAGTTCTTC.

The table lists this clone with a few counts. The chain combines TRBV10-3 with TRBJ1-1, with TRBD1 matching 8 bases. This CDR3 is built from 16 residues. V dropped 4 bases and J dropped 5; count of bases not matched to a gene: 12. Germline assignment: CDR1 ENHRY and CDR2 SYGVKD. The CDR3 spells CAISVTTTGEHTEAFF. CDR3 coding DNA: TGTGCCATCAGTGTAACTACGACAGGGGAACATACTGAAGCTTTCTTT.

This clone was seen a handful of times. The gene calls are TRBV9 and TRBJ2-7; weak D call: TRBD1 (6 bases). This CDR3 region has 14 residues. Trimming shortened V by 0 bases and J by 5 bases, and 12 bases separated the two germline ends. In germline, CDR1 is SGDLS, CDR2 YYNGEE. The CDR3 coding sequence is TGTGCCAGCAGCGTAGGGACAGATCCCCACGAGCAGTACTTC. It encodes CASSVGTDPHEQYF.

The chain has TRBV29-1 and TRBJ2-5; a weak D match, TRBD2 (6 bases). The CDR3 is made up of 14 amino acids. The V end lost 7 bases, the J end lost 0 bases, and 15 bases lay between the germline ends. The germline gives CDR1 SQVTM, CDR2 ANQGSEA. The CDR3, as DNA: TGCAGCGCGGGGGTGGGCGGATACCAAGAGACCCAGTACTTC. Its translation: CSAGVGGYQETQYF.

The chain uses TRBV6-5 and TRBJ2-2; 8 positions match TRBD1. This CDR3 region has 14 residues. V gave up 6 bases and J gave up 6 bases; unmatched junction bases: 6. The germline CDR1 and CDR2 sequences are MNHEY and SVGAGI. The CDR3 here is CASSPDRVSGELFF. The CDR3 DNA reads TGTGCCAGCAGCCCGGACAGGGTCTCCGGGGAGCTGTTTTTT.

This clone was seen a few times. The chain carries TRBV9 and TRBJ2-3; TRBD2 matches 10 bases. With V trimmed by 0 bases and J by 5 bases, 3 bases remained unmatched. The CDR3 sequence is 15 residues long. Germline CDR1 SGDLS, CDR2 YYNGEE. CDR3 coding DNA: TGTGCCAGCAGCGTAGTGGCTAGCGGGGGAGATACGCAGTATTTT. This codes for CASSVVASGGDTQYF.

V gene TRBV25-1 combines with J gene TRBJ2-1; 11 positions match TRBD1. The V gene end was trimmed by 2 bases and the J gene end by 8 bases; junction bases not matched to a gene: 5. Germline V gene data show CDR1 as MGHDK and CDR2 as SYGVNS. This CDR3 has 15 residues. In nucleotides, the CDR3 is TGTGCCAGCAGTGAACCGGGACAGGGGGTCCATGAGCAGTTCTTC. Translated, it gives CASSEPGQGVHEQFF. Based on the CDR3 plus reference TRBV25-1 and TRBJ2-1, the full variable domain is EADIYQTPRYLVIGTGKKITLECSQTMGHDKMYWYQQDPGMELHLIHYSYGVNSTEKGDLSSESTVSRIRTEHFPLTLESARPSHTSQYLCASSEPGQGVHEQFFGPGTRLTVL.

The V gene is TRBV30, the J gene TRBJ2-1; TRBD2 aligns across 7 bases. J gave up 7 bases and V 0 bases, and 12 bases lay outside the gene matches. Germline V CDR1 and CDR2: GTSNPN, SVGIG (reference sequence). The CDR3 contains 16 residues. The CDR3 loop reads CAWSVLNPGLGNEQFF. The CDR3 DNA reads as TGTGCCTGGAGTGTACTTAATCCAGGACTAGGGAATGAGCAGTTCTTC. The variable domain in full, completed from reference TRBV30 and TRBJ2-1, reads SQTIHQWPATLVQPVGSPLSLECTVEGTSNPNLYWYRQAAGRGLQLLFYSVGIGQISSEVPQNLSASRPQDRQFILSSKKLLLSDSGFYLCAWSVLNPGLGNEQFFGPGTRLTVL.

This clone was detected a few times. J is TRBJ2-5 and V is TRBV5-8; TRBD2 matches 8 bases. J gave up 2 bases and V 2 bases, and 5 bases lay outside the gene matches. Germline V gives CDR1 SGHTS, CDR2 YDEGEE. The CDR3 consists of 15 residues. The CDR3 region is CASSFKGLVQETQYF. The CDR3 nucleotides read TGTGCCAGCAGCTTTAAGGGACTAGTGCAAGAGACCCAGTACTTC.

The chain uses TRBV7-3 and TRBJ1-5; D gene ambiguous. CDR1 is SGHTA, CDR2 FQGTGA, per germline. Trimming removed 6 bases at V and 6 bases at J, with 15 bases between. The CDR3 runs to 14 residues. CDR3 loop: CASSFTLGAQPQHF. The CDR3 region has the DNA TGTGCCAGCAGTTTTACGTTAGGAGCTCAGCCCCAGCATTTT.

The chain links TRBV30 to TRBJ1-2; 9 nucleotides align to TRBD1. There are 14 residues in the CDR3. Trimming took 3 bases from V and 7 from J; bases not matched to a gene: 9. Germline-derived CDR1 and CDR2 are GTSNPN and SVGIG (reference sequence). The CDR3 DNA reads TGTGCCTGGAGGGGGACAGGGTGGGATATTGGCTACACCTTC. The encoded protein is CAWRGTGWDIGYTF.

This clone was picked up a small number of times. This chain joins TRBV14 and TRBJ2-3; 8 nucleotides line up with TRBD1. V shed 3 bases, J shed 0 bases, and the junction held 8 bases outside the gene matches. Looked up from germline, CDR1 is SGHDN and CDR2 is FVKESK. This CDR3 has 17 amino acids. CDR3 bases: TGTGCCAGCAGCCAGGCTGACAGGGGCCGTAGCACAGATACGCAGTATTTT. This translates into CASSQADRGRSTDTQYF.